These 12 T cell receptor beta chains share one sample of origin, sequenced in a study of blood T cells in healthy people across ages. A sample-barcoded 5' primer and a J-beta primer mix were used in a second PCR of about 7 to 12 cycles. TCRdb re-analysed the 5' RACE reads in MiXCR, keeping a single row per CDR3 protein. The sample has approximately 800,000 distinct CDR3 sequences, 56% seen once; the top ten hold roughly 26%. Sequenced sample: blood. These receptors were collected from a middle-aged man in good health.

Concerning this clonotype itself: The junction shows a germline mismatch at one end, possibly a read error. The chain carries TRBV7-2 and TRBJ2-3, with 8 positions matching TRBD2. The CDR3 is 15 residues long. Germline loops: CDR1 SGHTA, CDR2 FQGNSA. The CDR3: CASSLAGWDTDTRYF. CDR3 in DNA: TGTGCCAGCAGCCTAGCGGGCTGGGACACAGATACGCGGTATTTT.

CDR3 sequence: CASSVNVAGAASSSYNEQFF. CDR3 DNA sequence: TGTGCCAGCAGCGTAAATGTAGCGGGGGCGGCGAGCAGCTCCTACAATGAGCAGTTCTTC. V is TRBV9 and J is TRBJ2-1, with 9 nucleotides matching TRBD2. The CDR3 runs to 20 residues. From germline, CDR1 is SGDLS and CDR2 YYNGEE. J lost 0 bases, V lost 1 base, and 14 bases had no gene match.

About this clonotype: Mismatch with germline at one junction end may stem from a read error. V gene TRBV28 combines with J gene TRBJ2-7; 10 bases fit TRBD2. Germline V gene sequence: CDR1 MDHEN, CDR2 SYDVKM. The CDR3 spans 16 residues. CDR3 bases: TGTGCCGGCAGCCCTCCTAGCGGGAGACTTTTCGGCGAGCAGTACTTC. Amino acids: CAGSPPSGRLFGEQYF.

This CDR3 reads CSATRTSGDSYNEQFF. The CDR3 DNA follows: TGCAGTGCTACCCGGACTAGCGGGGACTCCTACAATGAGCAGTTCTTC. The rearrangement links TRBV20-1 to TRBJ2-1; 12 bases match TRBD2. The CDR3 has 16 amino acids. Germline V gene lookup returns CDR1 DFQATT and CDR2 SNEGSKA (reference sequence). V shed 4 bases and J 0 bases; nucleotides not matched to a gene: 4.

The chain is built from TRBV6-2 or TRBV6-3 and TRBJ2-3; D unclear. The CDR3 contains 23 residues. Trimming stripped 0 bases from V and 0 bases from J, with 31 bases between. Germline CDR1 MNHEY, CDR2 SVGEGT. In nucleotides, the CDR3 is TGTGCCAGCAGTTACTCGGCTTCGTGGGCAGGTCGGCCTTCCGTTCTGAGCACAGATACGCAGTATTTT. Encoded protein: CASSYSASWAGRPSVLSTDTQYF.

The genes are TRBV11-2 and TRBJ2-7; TRBD2 is a possible D gene (5 bases). Trimming removed 3 bases from V and 7 bases from J, with 19 bases in between. Germline CDR1 and CDR2: SGHAT and FQNNGV. The CDR3 sequence is 15 residues long. The CDR3 reads CASSFRTSQSDEQYF. In nucleotides, the CDR3 is TGTGCCAGCAGCTTCAGAACTAGTCAGTCCGATGAGCAGTACTTC.

V gene TRBV7-2 combines with J gene TRBJ2-5; 7 nucleotides agree with TRBD2. This CDR3 is 15 amino acids long. V lost 1 base, J lost 2 bases, and 4 bases stayed unmatched. CDR1 is SGHTA and CDR2 is FQGNSA in the germline V gene. CDR3 loop: CASSLDGGSQETQYF. DNA of the CDR3: TGTGCCAGCAGCTTAGACGGGGGGTCGCAAGAGACCCAGTACTTC.

This clonotype was seen a few times. This rearrangement joins TRBV28 to TRBJ1-2, with D hard to call. V shed 3 bases and J shed 7 bases, with 15 bases lying between them. The CDR3 runs 14 residues. Germline loops: CDR1 MDHEN, CDR2 SYDVKM. CDR3 sequence: CASSLDLLNGGYTF. Written as DNA, the CDR3 is TGTGCCAGCAGTTTGGACCTTCTCAACGGTGGCTACACCTTC.

This sequence joins TRBV28 and TRBJ1-2, with D possibly matching TRBD1 (6 bases). The ends were cut back, 8 bases at V and 7 bases at J, with 14 bases in the middle. This CDR3 has 12 residues. Per germline, CDR1 MDHEN and CDR2 SYDVKM. The CDR3 coding sequence is TGTGCCAGCGTCGGGACAAGCCCTGGCTACACCTTC. The encoded protein is CASVGTSPGYTF.

This chain joins TRBV29-1 and TRBJ2-3, with a tentative D call TRBD1 (5 bases). This CDR3 comprises 15 residues. Germline CDR1 reads SQVTM; CDR2 reads ANQGSEA. V was clipped by 1 base and J by 1 base, with 12 bases between them. CDR3 in DNA: TGCAGCGTTGAAGGGGGCCCATTGGGCACAGATACGCAGTATTTT. Translating it yields CSVEGGPLGTDTQYF.

V usage is TRBV20-1 and J usage is TRBJ1-2, with 7 bases aligning to TRBD1. Germline V gene lookup returns CDR1 DFQATT and CDR2 SNEGSKA (reference sequence). This CDR3 is 15 amino acids long. Trimming cost V 0 bases and J 0 bases; bases outside gene matches: 4. CDR3 sequence reads: CSARDLGQTNYGYTF. The CDR3 DNA sequence: TGCAGTGCTAGAGATTTGGGACAGACTAACTATGGCTACACCTTC.

CDR3 protein: CASQGLTVETQYF. CDR3 DNA: TGTGCCTCCCAGGGGTTAACAGTGGAGACCCAGTACTTC. This chain connects TRBV10-3 to TRBJ2-5; possible D gene TRBD1, 6 bases. The CDR3 has 13 residues. Per the germline V gene, CDR1 is ENHRY and CDR2 is SYGVKD. The V end lost 11 bases, the J end lost 5 bases, and 18 bases lay between the germline ends.